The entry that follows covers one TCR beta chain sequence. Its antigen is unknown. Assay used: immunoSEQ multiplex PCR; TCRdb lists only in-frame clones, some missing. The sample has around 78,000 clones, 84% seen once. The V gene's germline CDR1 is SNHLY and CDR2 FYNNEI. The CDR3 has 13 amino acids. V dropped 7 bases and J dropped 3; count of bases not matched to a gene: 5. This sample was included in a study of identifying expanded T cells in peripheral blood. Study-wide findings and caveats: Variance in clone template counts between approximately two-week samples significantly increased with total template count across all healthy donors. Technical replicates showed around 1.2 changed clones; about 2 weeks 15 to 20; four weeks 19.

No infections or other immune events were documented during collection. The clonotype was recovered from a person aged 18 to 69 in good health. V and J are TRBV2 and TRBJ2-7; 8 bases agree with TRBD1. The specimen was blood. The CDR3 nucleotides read TGTGCCAGCACGGGACAGGTTTACTACGAGCAGTACTTC. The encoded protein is CASTGQVYYEQYF.